A single sample gave rise to the 18 T cell receptor beta chains below, sequenced in a study of T cells after posttransplantation cyclophosphamide. Generated by immunoSEQ multiplex PCR, the TCRdb table keeps only in-frame clones and is missing some. The table has around 3,300 clones, roughly 95% seen once. Specimen: naive CD8+ T cells sorted from PBMCs. These receptor sequences come from a woman aged 45-59 years in good health and a related stem cell transplant donor.

The count of this clone is one. In nucleotides, the CDR3 is TGTGCCAGCAGCCGGACAGGGGCGAGCACAGATACGCAGTATTTT. This gives the protein CASSRTGASTDTQYF. The rearrangement joins TRBV7-3 to TRBJ2-3; 9 nucleotides agree with TRBD1. V was clipped by 5 bases and J by 0 bases; unmatched bases: 3. Germline V gene sequence: CDR1 SGHTA, CDR2 FQGTGA. This CDR3 has 15 amino acids.

V and J are TRBV13 and TRBJ2-7; 11 nucleotides match TRBD2. This CDR3 is 18 amino acids long. V gave up 6 bases and J gave up 5 bases; unmatched junction bases: 18. CDR1 PRHDT and CDR2 FYEKMQ come from the germline V gene (reference sequence). CDR3 protein: CASSSGRLAGWRVNEQYF. The CDR3 DNA reads TGTGCCAGCAGTTCGGGGCGACTAGCGGGATGGCGGGTAAACGAGCAGTACTTC.

The V gene is TRBV5-1, the J gene TRBJ1-1, with 10 bases aligning to TRBD1. Losses at the gene ends were 0 bases for V and 4 bases for J; bases not matched to a gene: 3. This CDR3 comprises 15 residues. CDR1 is SGHRS and CDR2 is YFSETQ in the germline V gene. CDR3 sequence (DNA): TGCGCCAGCAGCTTGGGGGACAGGGGCTCCACTGAAGCTTTCTTT. This encodes CASSLGDRGSTEAFF.

The J gene is TRBJ2-7, the V gene TRBV2, with D uncertain. The CDR3 runs to 10 residues. Germline lookup yields CDR1 SNHLY and CDR2 FYNNEI. Trimming removed 6 bases at V and 3 bases at J, with 3 bases between. CDR3 nucleotides: TGTGCCAGCAGCGGCTACGAGCAGTACTTC. It is translated as CASSGYEQYF. Full variable domain (remainder filled in from reference TRBV2 and TRBJ2-7): EPEVTQTPSHQVTQMGQEVILRCVPISNHLYFYWYRQILGQKVEFLVSFYNNEISEKSEIFDDQFSVERPDGSNFTLKIRSTKLEDSAMYFCASSGYEQYFGPGTRLTVT.

The rearrangement links TRBV6-5 to TRBJ1-2, with D unresolved. V was shortened by 8 bases and J by 6 bases, with 19 bases between the two germline ends. There are 14 residues in the CDR3. Germline loops: CDR1 MNHEY, CDR2 SVGAGI. The chain's CDR3 is CASSNGGRVNGYTF. Here the CDR3 DNA reads TGTGCCAGCTCTAACGGTGGGCGGGTAAATGGCTACACCTTC.

Written as DNA, the CDR3 is TGTGCCAGCAGCTTGACCAGGTGGGGCAACGAGCAGTACTTC. As protein: CASSLTRWGNEQYF. The J gene is TRBJ2-7, the V gene TRBV5-4; a possible D gene is TRBD1 (5 bases). Trimming removed 1 base from V and 5 bases from J, with 13 bases in between. Looked up from germline, CDR1 is SGHNT and CDR2 is YYREEE (reference sequence). The CDR3 totals 14 residues.

The rearrangement joins TRBV29-1 to TRBJ2-7; 8 bases are a match to TRBD1. Germline assignment: CDR1 SQVTM and CDR2 ANQGSEA. CDR3 length: 13 residues. V trimming: 6 bases; J trimming: 7 bases; junction bases outside the gene matches: 11. Here the CDR3 DNA reads TGCAGCGTCCCCGGGACAGGCGGACCTGAGCAGTACTTC. Protein product: CSVPGTGGPEQYF.

The rearrangement uses TRBV25-1 and TRBJ2-7, with 7 bases that match TRBD2. CDR1 and CDR2 from the germline V gene are MGHDK and SYGVNS. The junction had 4 bases not matched to a gene; V was cut back by 5 bases and J by 0 bases. This CDR3 comprises 14 residues. The CDR3 region has the DNA TGTGCCAGCAGTACAGCGGGGTCCTCCTACGAGCAGTACTTC. This codes for CASSTAGSSYEQYF.

DNA of the CDR3: TGTGCCAGCAGCGCCCCGAGGACTAGCGACACAGATACGCAGTATTTT. Translated: CASSAPRTSDTDTQYF. The chain has TRBV9 and TRBJ2-3; 9 bases map to TRBD2. This CDR3 is built from 16 residues. J lost 2 bases, V lost 3 bases, and 7 bases had no gene match. Germline V gives CDR1 SGDLS, CDR2 YYNGEE.

The V gene is TRBV27, the J gene TRBJ2-1; 7 bases map to TRBD2. After removal of 5 bases from V and 8 bases from J, the junction contained 18 bases not matched to a gene. The CDR3 is 17 residues long. From germline, CDR1 is MNHEY and CDR2 SMNVEV (reference sequence). The CDR3 DNA is TGTGCCAGCAGTCTATATGGGGACCGGACTAGTTTCTATGAGCAGTTCTTC. It is translated as CASSLYGDRTSFYEQFF.

The chain is built from TRBV6-5 and TRBJ1-1; D gene ambiguous. Germline CDR1 and CDR2: MNHEY and SVGAGI. The CDR3 extends over 13 amino acids. Trimming took off 3 bases at V and 8 bases at J, with 13 bases between the two ends. The CDR3 loop reads CASSYGSTIEAFF. The CDR3 nucleotides read TGTGCCAGCAGTTATGGGTCAACTATAGAAGCTTTCTTT.

This rearrangement joins TRBV28 to TRBJ2-7, with 7 bases fitting TRBD1. Looked up from germline, CDR1 is MDHEN and CDR2 is SYDVKM. J lost 0 bases, V lost 1 base, and 6 bases had no gene match. The CDR3 loop spans 16 amino acids. CDR3 loop: CASSLYQGVGSYEQYF. The CDR3 region has the DNA TGTGCCAGCAGTTTATACCAGGGGGTTGGCTCCTACGAGCAGTACTTC.

The CDR3 protein is CATSRHLELNVLNEQFF. The CDR3 nucleotides read TGTGCCACCAGCAGGCACCTCGAACTCAACGTCCTCAATGAGCAGTTCTTC. The chain employs TRBV15 and TRBJ2-1; D call uncertain. V gave up 3 bases and J gave up 6 bases, with 21 bases separating them. The CDR3 is 17 amino acids. Germline V gene sequence: CDR1 LNHNV, CDR2 YYDKDF (reference sequence).

The genes are TRBV7-8 and TRBJ2-7; 7 nucleotides match TRBD1. Germline values: CDR1 SGHVS, CDR2 FQNEAQ. The CDR3 sequence is 13 residues long. V trimming: 8 bases; J trimming: 2 bases; junction bases outside the gene matches: 6. CDR3 amino acids: CASDEGATYEQYF. The CDR3 DNA sequence: TGTGCCAGCGATGAGGGGGCGACCTACGAGCAGTACTTC.

The chain couples TRBV6-1 to TRBJ2-5, with TRBD2 as a possible D gene (5 bases). Germline V gene sequence: CDR1 MNHNS, CDR2 SASEGT. Trimming took off 8 bases at V and 7 bases at J, with 11 bases between the two ends. This CDR3 has 11 amino acids. The CDR3 reads CASFREGTQYF. The CDR3 coding sequence is TGTGCCAGCTTCAGAGAGGGGACCCAGTACTTC.

This chain links TRBV16 with TRBJ2-1, with 7 bases matching TRBD2. CDR1 KGHSY and CDR2 FQNENV come from the germline V gene. Trimming took 4 bases from V and 8 from J; bases not matched to a gene: 14. This CDR3 is 16 amino acids long. For the CDR3, the DNA is TGTGCCAGCAGCCTCACGGGGAGGGTACCCTTTGATGAGCAGTTCTTC. Residues: CASSLTGRVPFDEQFF.

The rearrangement links TRBV6-5 to TRBJ2-1; TRBD2 matches 8 bases. The CDR3 runs 14 residues. V shed 5 bases, J shed 3 bases, and the junction held 3 bases outside the gene matches. Germline V lookup: CDR1 MNHEY, CDR2 SVGAGI. CDR3 nucleotide sequence: TGTGCCAGCAGTCTAGCGGGTTACTACAATGAGCAGTTCTTC. This sequence encodes CASSLAGYYNEQFF.

The rearrangement uses TRBV29-1 and TRBJ2-3; no reliable D call. The CDR3 has 13 residues. Germline V lookup: CDR1 SQVTM, CDR2 ANQGSEA. Trimming took off 3 bases at V and 4 bases at J, with 11 bases between the two ends. The CDR3 region is CSVDAGPSDTQYF. CDR3 in DNA: TGCAGCGTTGACGCTGGGCCCTCAGATACGCAGTATTTT.